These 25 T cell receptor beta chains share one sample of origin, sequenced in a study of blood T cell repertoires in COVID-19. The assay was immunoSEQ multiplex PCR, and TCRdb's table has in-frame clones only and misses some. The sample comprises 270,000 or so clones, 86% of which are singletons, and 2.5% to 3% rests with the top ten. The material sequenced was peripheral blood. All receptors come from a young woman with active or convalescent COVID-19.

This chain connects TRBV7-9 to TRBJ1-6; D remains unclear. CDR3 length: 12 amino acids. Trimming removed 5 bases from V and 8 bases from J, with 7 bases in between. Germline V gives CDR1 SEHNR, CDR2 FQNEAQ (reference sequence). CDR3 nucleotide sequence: TGTGCCAGCAGCCTTCCGGATTCACCCCTCCACTTT. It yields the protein CASSLPDSPLHF.

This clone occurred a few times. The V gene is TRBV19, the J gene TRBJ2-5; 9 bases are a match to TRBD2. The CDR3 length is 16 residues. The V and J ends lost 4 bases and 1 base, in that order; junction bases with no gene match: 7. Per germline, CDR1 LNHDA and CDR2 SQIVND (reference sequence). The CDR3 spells CASSKGISGGQETQYF. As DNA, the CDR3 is TGTGCCAGTAGTAAGGGCATTAGCGGGGGCCAAGAGACCCAGTACTTC.

The CDR3 is CASSRWQGNQPQHF. In DNA form, the CDR3 reads TGTGCCAGCAGCCGCTGGCAGGGCAATCAGCCCCAGCATTTT. V and J are TRBV3-1 (or the pseudogene TRBV3-2) and TRBJ1-5; D remains ambiguous. This CDR3 is 14 amino acids long. The germline V gene has CDR1 LGHDT and CDR2 YNNKEL (reference sequence). V was cut by 4 bases and J by 2 bases, with 9 bases left in between.

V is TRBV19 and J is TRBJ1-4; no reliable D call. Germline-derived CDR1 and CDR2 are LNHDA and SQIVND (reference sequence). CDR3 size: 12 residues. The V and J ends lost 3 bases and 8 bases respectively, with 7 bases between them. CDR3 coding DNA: TGTGCCAGTAGTATGGGCAGAGAAAAACTGTTTTTT. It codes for CASSMGREKLFF.

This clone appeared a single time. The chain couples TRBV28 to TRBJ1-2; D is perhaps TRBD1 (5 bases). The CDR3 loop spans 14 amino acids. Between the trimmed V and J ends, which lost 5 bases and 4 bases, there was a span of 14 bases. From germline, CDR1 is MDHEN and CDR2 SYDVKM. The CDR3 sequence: CASSASGFPYGYTF. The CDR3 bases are TGTGCCAGCAGTGCTTCAGGGTTTCCCTATGGCTACACCTTC.

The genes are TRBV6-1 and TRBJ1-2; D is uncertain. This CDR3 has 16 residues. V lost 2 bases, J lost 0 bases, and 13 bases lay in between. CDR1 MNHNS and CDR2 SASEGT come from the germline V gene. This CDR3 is CASSEFSPQPNYGYTF. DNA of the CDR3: TGTGCCAGCAGTGAATTCAGTCCTCAACCTAACTATGGCTACACCTTC.

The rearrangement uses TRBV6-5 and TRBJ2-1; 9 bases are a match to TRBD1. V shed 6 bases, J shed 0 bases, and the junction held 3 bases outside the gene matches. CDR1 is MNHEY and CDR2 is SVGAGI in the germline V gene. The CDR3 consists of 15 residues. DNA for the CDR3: TGTGCCAGCAGCGGGACAGGGAGCTCCTACAATGAGCAGTTCTTC. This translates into CASSGTGSSYNEQFF.

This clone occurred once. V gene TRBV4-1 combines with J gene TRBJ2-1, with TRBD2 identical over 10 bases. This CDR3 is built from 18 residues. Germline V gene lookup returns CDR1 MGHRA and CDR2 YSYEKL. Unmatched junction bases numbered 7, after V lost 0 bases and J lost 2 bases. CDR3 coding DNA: TGCGCCAGCAGCCAAGAGCATCCCAGCGGGGGGGCCTACAATGAGCAGTTCTTC. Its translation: CASSQEHPSGGAYNEQFF.

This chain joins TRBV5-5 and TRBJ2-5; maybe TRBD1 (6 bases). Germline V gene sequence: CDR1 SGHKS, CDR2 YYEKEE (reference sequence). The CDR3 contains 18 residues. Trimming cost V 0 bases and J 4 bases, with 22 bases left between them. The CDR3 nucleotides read TGTGCCAGCAGCTTGGCATTCGCGACAGGCAGTCGGGGAGAGACCCAGTACTTC. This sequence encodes CASSLAFATGSRGETQYF.

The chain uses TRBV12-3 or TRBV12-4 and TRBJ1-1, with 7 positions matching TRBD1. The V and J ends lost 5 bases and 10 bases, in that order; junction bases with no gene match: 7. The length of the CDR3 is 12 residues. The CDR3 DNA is TGTGCCAGCAGTCTATTCAGGGGGGCAGCTTTCTTT. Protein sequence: CASSLFRGAAFF.

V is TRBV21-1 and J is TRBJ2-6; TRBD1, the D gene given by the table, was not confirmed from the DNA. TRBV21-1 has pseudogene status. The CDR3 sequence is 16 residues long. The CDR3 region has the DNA TGTGCCAGCAGCAAAGGTAGAAGACAAGGGGCCAACGTCCTGACTTTC. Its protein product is CASSKGRRQGANVLTF.

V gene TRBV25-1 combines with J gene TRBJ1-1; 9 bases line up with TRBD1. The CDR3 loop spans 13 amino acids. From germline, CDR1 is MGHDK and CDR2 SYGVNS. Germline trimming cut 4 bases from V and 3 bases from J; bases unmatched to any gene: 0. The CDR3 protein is CASSGTGDTEAFF. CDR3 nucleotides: TGTGCCAGCAGTGGGACAGGGGACACTGAAGCTTTCTTT.

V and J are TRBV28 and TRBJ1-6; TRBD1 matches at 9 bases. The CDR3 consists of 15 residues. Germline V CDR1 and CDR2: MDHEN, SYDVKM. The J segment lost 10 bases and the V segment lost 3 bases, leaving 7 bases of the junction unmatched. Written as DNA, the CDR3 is TGTGCCAGCAGTTTGGGGACAGGGATTCGCTCACCCCTCCACTTT. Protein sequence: CASSLGTGIRSPLHF.

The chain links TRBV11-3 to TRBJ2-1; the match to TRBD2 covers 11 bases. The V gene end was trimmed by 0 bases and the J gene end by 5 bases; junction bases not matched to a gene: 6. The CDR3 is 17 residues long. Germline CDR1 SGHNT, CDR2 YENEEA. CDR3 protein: CASSLENLAGGNNEQFF. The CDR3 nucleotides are TGTGCCAGCAGCTTAGAGAACCTAGCGGGGGGTAACAATGAGCAGTTCTTC.

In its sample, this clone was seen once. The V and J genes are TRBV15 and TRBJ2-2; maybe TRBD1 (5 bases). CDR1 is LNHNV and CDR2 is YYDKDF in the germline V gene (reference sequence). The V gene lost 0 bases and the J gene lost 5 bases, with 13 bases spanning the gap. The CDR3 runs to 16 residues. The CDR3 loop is CATSRDRQFMTGELFF. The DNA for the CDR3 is TGTGCCACCAGCAGAGACCGACAGTTTATGACCGGGGAGCTGTTTTTT.

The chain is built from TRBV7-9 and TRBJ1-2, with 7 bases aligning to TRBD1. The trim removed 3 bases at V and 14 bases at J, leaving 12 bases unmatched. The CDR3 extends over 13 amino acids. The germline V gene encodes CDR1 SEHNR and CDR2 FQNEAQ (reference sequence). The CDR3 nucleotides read TGTGCCAGCAGCTTCGGACAGGCCCCGACGAAAACCTTC. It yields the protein CASSFGQAPTKTF.

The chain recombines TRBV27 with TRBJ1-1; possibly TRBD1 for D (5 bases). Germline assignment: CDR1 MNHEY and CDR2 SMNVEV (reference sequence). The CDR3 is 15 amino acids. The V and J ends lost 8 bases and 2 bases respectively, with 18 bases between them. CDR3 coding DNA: TGTGCCAGCTCCCGACCGGGACTTGTAAACACTGAAGCTTTCTTT. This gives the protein CASSRPGLVNTEAFF.

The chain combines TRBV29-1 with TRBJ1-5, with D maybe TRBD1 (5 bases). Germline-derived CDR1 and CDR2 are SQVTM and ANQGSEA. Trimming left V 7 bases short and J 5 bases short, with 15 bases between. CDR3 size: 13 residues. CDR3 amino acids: CSAATGGDQPQHF. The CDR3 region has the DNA TGCAGCGCCGCCACGGGGGGGGATCAGCCCCAGCATTTT.

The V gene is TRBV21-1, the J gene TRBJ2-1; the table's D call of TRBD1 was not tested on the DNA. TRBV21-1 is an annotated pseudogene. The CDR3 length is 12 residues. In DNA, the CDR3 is TGTGCCAGCAGGACAGGGGTCAATGAGCAGTTCTTC. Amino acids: CASRTGVNEQFF.

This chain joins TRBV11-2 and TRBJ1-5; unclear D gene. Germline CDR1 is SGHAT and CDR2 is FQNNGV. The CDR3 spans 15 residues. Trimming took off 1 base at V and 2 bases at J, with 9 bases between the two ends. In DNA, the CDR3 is TGTGCCAGCAGCTTAGGTTGGCAGGGCAATCAGCCCCAGCATTTT. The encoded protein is CASSLGWQGNQPQHF.

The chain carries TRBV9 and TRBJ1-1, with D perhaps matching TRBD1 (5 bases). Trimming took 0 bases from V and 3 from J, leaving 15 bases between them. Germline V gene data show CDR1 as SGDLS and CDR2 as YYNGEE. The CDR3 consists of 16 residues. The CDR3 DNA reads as TGTGCCAGCAGCGTAGATTGGGGGGGAGTGTACACTGAAGCTTTCTTT. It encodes CASSVDWGGVYTEAFF.

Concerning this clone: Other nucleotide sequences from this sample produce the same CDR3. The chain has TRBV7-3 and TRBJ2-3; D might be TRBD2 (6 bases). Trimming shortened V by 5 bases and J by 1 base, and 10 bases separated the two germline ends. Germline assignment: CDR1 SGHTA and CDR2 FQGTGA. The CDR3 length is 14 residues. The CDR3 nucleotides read TGTGCCAGCAGCCCCACGGGGGGCACAGATACGCAGTATTTT. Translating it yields CASSPTGGTDTQYF.

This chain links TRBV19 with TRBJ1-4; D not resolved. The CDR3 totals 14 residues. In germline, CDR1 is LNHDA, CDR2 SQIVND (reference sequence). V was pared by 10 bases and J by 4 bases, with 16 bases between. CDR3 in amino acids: CATKSGGFNEKLFF. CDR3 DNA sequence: TGTGCCACTAAAAGTGGAGGATTTAATGAAAAACTGTTTTTT.

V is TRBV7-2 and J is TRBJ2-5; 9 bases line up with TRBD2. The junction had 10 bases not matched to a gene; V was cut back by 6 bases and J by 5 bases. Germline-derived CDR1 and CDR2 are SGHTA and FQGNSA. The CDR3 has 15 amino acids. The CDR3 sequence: CASRPPGLALETQYF. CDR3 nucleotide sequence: TGTGCCAGCAGACCACCGGGACTAGCTTTGGAGACCCAGTACTTC.

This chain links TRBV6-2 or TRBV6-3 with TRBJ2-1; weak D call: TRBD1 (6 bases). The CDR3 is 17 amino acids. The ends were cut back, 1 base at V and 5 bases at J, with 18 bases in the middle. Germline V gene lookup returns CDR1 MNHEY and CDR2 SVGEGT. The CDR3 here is CASSYLKTGSLNNEQFF. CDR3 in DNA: TGTGCCAGCAGTTACTTGAAGACAGGCTCCTTGAACAATGAGCAGTTCTTC.